Here is one TCR beta chain with its context. Original methodology: From reference gene primer amplification, estimates of nucleated cell counts were derived. Produced via immunoSEQ multiplex PCR; TCRdb's table is partial and in-frame only. V and J calls and clone size are as listed in that table; D and trimming were resolved from the DNA. The data contain more than 150,000 clones, about 86% of them singletons. Germline CDR1 and CDR2: SGDLS and YYNGEE. V shed 5 bases and J shed 0 bases, with 20 bases lying between them. This CDR3 is built from 18 residues. This sample is drawn from a study of blood T cell repertoires in COVID-19. Study-wide context: The United States, Italy and Spain provided the acute and convalescent COVID-19 samples. From T cells, B-cell-depleted T cells, or PBMCs came the material, which was cDNA or gDNA.

This sequence joins TRBV9 and TRBJ1-4; maybe TRBD1 (6 bases). The sequencing input was peripheral blood. The source is a woman in her 70s with acute or convalescent COVID-19. The CDR3 here is CASSPEVTGSSTNEKLFF. CDR3 DNA sequence: TGTGCCAGCAGTCCAGAGGTAACAGGGAGTTCAACTAATGAAAAACTGTTTTTT.